The 3 T cell receptor beta chains given below trace back to one sample, sequenced in a study of blood T cell repertoires in COVID-19. Clones were read by immunoSEQ multiplex PCR, and TCRdb kept only the in-frame ones, dropping some. The table has hundreds of thousands of clones, about 93% seen once; the top ten hold around 0.84%. Specimen: peripheral blood. Source of these receptors: a man in his sixties with COVID-19, enrolled during active disease.

This chain connects TRBV18 to TRBJ1-2; 9 positions match TRBD1. CDR1 and CDR2 from the germline V gene are KGHSH and LQKENI. This CDR3 contains 13 residues. V was clipped by 3 bases and J by 8 bases; unmatched bases: 4. The CDR3 DNA reads as TGTGCCAGCTCACCGACAGGGGGTGGCGGCTACACCTTC. Translated, it gives CASSPTGGGGYTF.

The rearrangement joins TRBV5-4 to TRBJ1-1; D might be TRBD1 (5 bases). This CDR3 region has 14 residues. CDR1 and CDR2 from the germline V gene are SGHNT and YYREEE (reference sequence). With 3 bases removed from V and 4 bases from J, the gap between germline ends came to 13 bases. The CDR3 DNA sequence: TGTGCCAGCAGCTCCAGGGCTTCGACCACTGAAGCTTTCTTT. This codes for CASSSRASTTEAFF.

The chain carries TRBV5-4 and TRBJ1-2; the D gene is possibly TRBD1 (5 bases). The V end was cut by 4 bases, the J end by 4 bases, with 17 bases between. Germline-derived CDR1 and CDR2 are SGHNT and YYREEE (reference sequence). The CDR3 contains 15 residues. The CDR3 DNA sequence: TGTGCCAGCAGCGCCGGGACTGCCGAGTCCTATGGCTACACCTTC. Protein product: CASSAGTAESYGYTF. Supplemented by reference TRBV5-4 and TRBJ1-2, the full variable domain reads ETGVTQSPTHLIKTRGQQVTLRCSSQSGHNTVSWYQQALGQGPQFIFQYYREEENGRGNFPPRFSGLQFPNYSSELNVNALELDDSALYLCASSAGTAESYGYTFGSGTRLTVV.